The clone carrying this T cell receptor beta chain was observed a handful of times. Seattle patients were enrolled during active infection and followed longitudinally. Trimming cost V 1 base and J 5 bases, with 13 bases left between them. This CDR3 comprises 15 residues. Germline CDR1 LGHNA, CDR2 YNFKEQ. This sample was included in a study of blood T cell repertoires in COVID-19. Whole-study context: PBMCs, B-cell-depleted T cells, or T cells were the source of the cDNA or gDNA that made up the material.

TCRdb keeps only in-frame clones here, not all; method: immunoSEQ multiplex PCR. The profile covers roughly 86,000 clones, with approximately 85% appearing a single time and 3% to 3.5% taken by the ten largest. The sequence was collected from a woman aged 80 or older with COVID-19, enrolled during active disease. Sequencing was carried out using peripheral blood. The rearrangement joins TRBV4-2 to TRBJ2-3; D is ambiguous. In DNA, the CDR3 is TGTGCCAGCAGCCAAGGAAATCAATTCAGAGATACGCAGTATTTT. This codes for CASSQGNQFRDTQYF.